Listed below are T cell receptor beta chains from one sample, sequenced in a study of beta chain features in type 1 diabetes. TCRdb's copy holds only in-frame clones and misses some; the assay was immunoSEQ multiplex PCR. The table records over 600,000 clones, approximately 13% of them present only once. The sample consisted of naive CD4+ T cells from blood. All receptors come from a man between 25 and 39 years old with type 1 diabetes. CDR3s leave out the opening cysteine and the closing phenylalanine or tryptophan. Each record gives: V gene, J gene, CDR3 protein.

>TRBV7-2|TRBJ1-3
ASSFRFGDRAPRDTIY
>TRBV7-7|TRBJ2-5
ASSLGLAGLQETQY
>TRBV20-1|TRBJ2-7
SADSTYEQY
>TRBV2|TRBJ2-2
ASSERGTGNTGELF
>TRBV25-1|TRBJ2-7
ASSVQGYEQY
>TRBV14|TRBJ2-5
ASSTDSQETQY
>TRBV2|TRBJ2-1
ASSDAAGAKSSYNEQF
>TRBV15|TRBJ2-5
ATSRELAGGNQETQY
>TRBV7-9|TRBJ2-2
ASSFNEGGELF
>TRBV9|TRBJ2-1
ASSGRDRGYNEQF
>TRBV30|TRBJ1-6
AWSFHRSSYNSPLH
>TRBV6-5|TRBJ2-7
ASRAAGFSYEQY
>TRBV6-5|TRBJ2-3
ASSYQGQGTDTQY
>TRBV9|TRBJ1-2
ARRQNRTNYGYT
>TRBV30|TRBJ1-2
AWIEIGGYT
>TRBV11-3|TRBJ1-4
ASSLEGRRNEKLF
>TRBV10-3|TRBJ2-7
AISESKGSYEQY
>TRBV7-6|TRBJ2-1
ASSVRQGAGSYNEQF
>TRBV15|TRBJ2-5
ATSRDRTAWSQETQY
>TRBV2|TRBJ2-5
ASSETQGAGETQY
>TRBV6-5|TRBJ1-6
ASSYSQVVYNSPLH
>TRBV7-8|TRBJ1-5
ASSPETGEGQPQH
>TRBV13|TRBJ2-7
ASSPMRFGNTYEQY
>TRBV12-5|TRBJ1-2
ASGLALSGVT